The 29 T cell receptor beta chains reported below all come from one sample, sequenced in a study of beta chain features in type 1 diabetes. Findings and caveats of the study: TCRB CDR3s were moderately but significantly shorter in Type 1 diabetes patients in all four CD4+ subsets.

Expressed TCRB transcripts were sequenced after all isolated RNA was converted to cDNA. The repertoire was sequenced with immunoSEQ multiplex PCR; TCRdb's copy has only in-frame clones and lacks some. Among some 700,000 clones, around an eighth were seen once, and the ten largest hold 0.02% to 0.025%. The antigens of these receptors remain unknown. The sequenced sample consisted of naive CD4+ T cells from blood. The source of these receptors is a man younger than 30 with type 1 diabetes.

This clone was seen a handful of times. The J gene is TRBJ2-7, the V gene TRBV5-6, with D possibly being TRBD1 (6 bases). The V and J ends lost 4 bases and 8 bases respectively, with 19 bases between them. CDR1 and CDR2 (germline): SGHDT, YYEEEE. This CDR3 has 14 residues. DNA for the CDR3: TGTGCCAGCAGCCAAACAGGGTGGGATCACCAGCAGTACTTC. It translates to CASSQTGWDHQQYF.

V gene TRBV14 combines with J gene TRBJ2-7; TRBD2 matches at 11 bases. Losses at the gene ends were 1 base for V and 3 bases for J; bases not matched to a gene: 8. Germline-derived CDR1 and CDR2 are SGHDN and FVKESK. The CDR3 sequence is 17 residues long. CDR3 sequence reads: CASSQVLAGGPNYEQYF. In DNA form, the CDR3 reads TGTGCCAGCAGCCAAGTCCTAGCGGGGGGACCAAACTACGAGCAGTACTTC. Full variable domain (missing parts from reference TRBV14 and TRBJ2-7): EAGVTQFPSHSVIEKGQTVTLRCDPISGHDNLYWYRRVMGKEIKFLLHFVKESKQDESGMPNNRFLAERTGGTYSTLKVQPAELEDSGVYFCASSQVLAGGPNYEQYFGPGTRLTVT.

Only a few counts were recorded for this clone. J is TRBJ1-5 and V is TRBV18; TRBD1 matches at 9 bases. The ends lost 3 bases at V and 7 bases at J; junction bases unmatched: 10. The germline gives CDR1 KGHSH, CDR2 LQKENI. This CDR3 comprises 16 residues. CDR3 in DNA: TGTGCCAGCTCACCCTCCGGGACAGGGATTCGGCAGCCCCAGCATTTT. This gives the protein CASSPSGTGIRQPQHF.

The sample holds a few counts of this clone. V and J are TRBV2 and TRBJ2-3, with a weak D call TRBD2 (6 bases). V was cut by 6 bases and J by 1 base, with 14 bases left in between. This CDR3 has 15 amino acids. The V gene's germline CDR1 is SNHLY and CDR2 FYNNEI. CDR3 bases: TGTGCCAGCAGGCAGGGAGCGGGTGGCACAGATACGCAGTATTTT. It specifies CASRQGAGGTDTQYF.

J is TRBJ2-7 and V is TRBV6-5, with TRBD1 matching over 7 bases. The germline V gene encodes CDR1 MNHEY and CDR2 SVGAGI. V gave up 2 bases and J gave up 3 bases; unmatched junction bases: 4. CDR3 length: 14 amino acids. The CDR3 loop reads CASSYRTGLYEQYF. CDR3 coding DNA: TGTGCCAGCAGTTACCGGACAGGACTCTACGAGCAGTACTTC.

The sample holds a few counts of this clone. The rearrangement uses TRBV29-1 and TRBJ1-1; D gene uncertain. Trimming left V 1 base short and J 1 base short, with 7 bases between. The CDR3 sequence is 13 residues long. CDR1 and CDR2 from the germline V gene are SQVTM and ANQGSEA. The CDR3 loop reads CSVEVVANTEAFF. The CDR3 region has the DNA TGCAGCGTTGAAGTCGTCGCGAACACTGAAGCTTTCTTT.

The rearrangement links TRBV4-2 to TRBJ2-5; TRBD2 matches at 7 bases. With V trimmed by 4 bases and J by 3 bases, 14 bases remained unmatched. The CDR3 is 17 residues long. The germline V gene has CDR1 LGHNA and CDR2 YNFKEQ. In DNA form, the CDR3 reads TGTGCCAGCAGCCCCAAGACCGGGGGGACCTTTGAAGAGACCCAGTACTTC. Translated, it gives CASSPKTGGTFEETQYF.

In this sample, this clone turned up a few times. The CDR3 DNA reads as TGTGCCATCAGTGAACCTTCCCGGGACCGCTATGGCTACACCTTC. Protein: CAISEPSRDRYGYTF. The chain joins TRBV10-3 to TRBJ1-2, with D possibly being TRBD1 (5 bases). The germline CDR1 and CDR2 sequences are ENHRY and SYGVKD. The germline V and J ends were trimmed by 3 bases and 4 bases, with 15 bases remaining between them. This CDR3 region has 15 residues.

This clone was observed a few times. The V gene is TRBV28, the J gene TRBJ1-1; D ambiguous. In germline, CDR1 is MDHEN, CDR2 SYDVKM. The CDR3 length is 12 residues. Deletions cut 2 bases from V and 4 bases from J, with 5 bases between. This chain's CDR3 is CASSLSVTEAFF. CDR3 in DNA: TGTGCCAGCAGTTTAAGTGTCACTGAAGCTTTCTTT.

The CDR3: CASSQGGRTGGPETQYF. The CDR3, as DNA: TGCGCCAGCAGCCAAGGAGGGAGGACGGGGGGGCCGGAGACCCAGTACTTC. V gene TRBV4-1 combines with J gene TRBJ2-5; 8 bases map to TRBD2. Per germline, CDR1 MGHRA and CDR2 YSYEKL. Unmatched junction bases numbered 12, after V lost 1 base and J lost 5 bases. The CDR3 extends over 17 amino acids.

The chain has TRBV25-1 and TRBJ1-1; maybe TRBD1 (5 bases). V was pared by 3 bases and J by 4 bases, with 12 bases between. This CDR3 has 14 residues. Germline CDR1 MGHDK, CDR2 SYGVNS. The CDR3 sequence: CASSDRFGGTEAFF. CDR3 nucleotides: TGTGCCAGCAGTGACAGGTTTGGGGGCACTGAAGCTTTCTTT. Supplemented by reference TRBV25-1 and TRBJ1-1, the full variable domain reads EADIYQTPRYLVIGTGKKITLECSQTMGHDKMYWYQQDPGMELHLIHYSYGVNSTEKGDLSSESTVSRIRTEHFPLTLESARPSHTSQYLCASSDRFGGTEAFFGQGTRLTVV.

This rearrangement joins TRBV7-8 to TRBJ2-5; D unclear. The CDR3 sequence is 13 residues long. CDR1 and CDR2 from the germline V gene are SGHVS and FQNEAQ. Between the trimmed V and J ends, which lost 1 base and 5 bases, there was a span of 8 bases. CDR3 nucleotides: TGTGCCAGCAGCTTAGTGGATCCGGAGACCCAGTACTTC. It is translated as CASSLVDPETQYF.

V usage is TRBV18 and J usage is TRBJ1-1, with a tentative D call TRBD1 (6 bases). CDR3 length: 15 residues. In germline, CDR1 is KGHSH, CDR2 LQKENI. V lost 6 bases, J lost 1 base, and 15 bases lay in between. For the CDR3, the DNA is TGTGCCAGCTCCGCGGGACACATTTCGAACACTGAAGCTTTCTTT. It translates to CASSAGHISNTEAFF.

This clone showed up just a few times. This chain links TRBV10-3 with TRBJ2-5; 11 bases are shared with TRBD2. CDR1 and CDR2 from the germline V gene are ENHRY and SYGVKD. This CDR3 is 15 amino acids long. V dropped 7 bases and J dropped 1; count of bases not matched to a gene: 5. The DNA for the CDR3 is TGTGCCATCACCCCTGGGACTAGCGGCCAAGAGACCCAGTACTTC. It translates to CAITPGTSGQETQYF.

V usage is TRBV9 and J usage is TRBJ1-5; D ambiguous. Per the germline V gene, CDR1 is SGDLS and CDR2 is YYNGEE. The CDR3 runs 14 residues. Trimming pared 2 bases from V and 4 bases from J, leaving 10 bases between. Here the CDR3 DNA reads TGTGCCAGCAGCGTCGGTGCCCAAAATCAGCCCCAGCATTTT. As protein: CASSVGAQNQPQHF.

This clone has more than one count but fewer than ten. The rearrangement uses TRBV6-1 and TRBJ2-5; a possible D gene is TRBD1 (6 bases). V shed 8 bases and J shed 3 bases, with 16 bases lying between them. The CDR3 has 14 residues. Germline CDR1 and CDR2: MNHNS and SASEGT. CDR3 sequence (DNA): TGTGCCAGCCAGGAGCCGACAGGAAAAGAGACCCAGTACTTC. It yields the protein CASQEPTGKETQYF.

The chain combines TRBV23-1 with TRBJ1-6; D unclear. TRBV23-1 is sorted into the ORF group, with uncertain function. CDR3 size: 14 residues. V lost 10 bases and J 5 bases, leaving 15 bases between the germline ends. CDR3 DNA: TGCGCCAACAAGGCGGGCGCAAATAATTCACCCCTCCACTTT. Protein product: CANKAGANNSPLHF.

This clone has a handful of counts. The genes are TRBV7-2 and TRBJ1-3; tentatively, D is TRBD1 (5 bases). Germline V gives CDR1 SGHTA, CDR2 FQGNSA. The CDR3 has 15 amino acids. Trimming pared 7 bases from V and 0 bases from J, leaving 13 bases between. In DNA form, the CDR3 reads TGTGCCAGCACCCCTCGGGGGAGCTCTGGAAACACCATATATTTT. Protein product: CASTPRGSSGNTIYF.

The rearrangement links TRBV30 to TRBJ2-7, with D possibly TRBD1 on 5 matching bases. The CDR3 runs 11 residues. Between the trimmed V and J ends, which lost 4 bases and 8 bases, there was a span of 12 bases. Germline V gene data show CDR1 as GTSNPN and CDR2 as SVGIG (reference sequence). CDR3 nucleotide sequence: TGTGCCTGGACAAGGGGTTACCAGCAGTACTTC. Amino acid sequence: CAWTRGYQQYF.

This clone was seen more than once but under ten times. V usage is TRBV29-1 and J usage is TRBJ1-1; D is possibly TRBD1 (6 bases). This CDR3 has 13 residues. Germline lookup yields CDR1 SQVTM and CDR2 ANQGSEA. Trimming took off 7 bases at V and 5 bases at J, with 17 bases between the two ends. In DNA, the CDR3 is TGCAGCGCCCGACAGGTGGAGGGAACTGAAGCTTTCTTT. As protein: CSARQVEGTEAFF. The entire variable domain, with the rest obtained from reference TRBV29-1 and TRBJ1-1, is as follows: SAVISQKPSRDICQRGTSLTIQCQVDSQVTMMFWYRQQPGQSLTLIATANQGSEATYESGFVIDKFPISRPNLTFSTLTVSNMSPEDSSIYLCSARQVEGTEAFFGQGTRLTVV.

This clone has just a few counts. This chain links TRBV14 with TRBJ2-7, with TRBD1 as a possible D gene (6 bases). This CDR3 contains 12 residues. Trimming took off 4 bases at V and 9 bases at J, with 13 bases between the two ends. The germline V gene encodes CDR1 SGHDN and CDR2 FVKESK. Here the CDR3 DNA reads TGTGCCAGCAGCCCCAACAGGGAGCGGCAGTACTTC. Residues: CASSPNRERQYF. Variable domain in full (rest from reference TRBV14 and TRBJ2-7): EAGVTQFPSHSVIEKGQTVTLRCDPISGHDNLYWYRRVMGKEIKFLLHFVKESKQDESGMPNNRFLAERTGGTYSTLKVQPAELEDSGVYFCASSPNRERQYFGPGTRLTVT.

In this sample, this clone turned up a few times. The V gene is TRBV29-1, the J gene TRBJ1-1; D unclear. The CDR3 is 11 residues long. V lost 7 bases, J lost 0 bases, and 6 bases lay in between. Germline V CDR1 and CDR2: SQVTM, ANQGSEA. CDR3 DNA: TGCAGCGGTAATATGAACACTGAAGCTTTCTTT. Its protein is CSGNMNTEAFF.

The rearrangement links TRBV7-8 to TRBJ2-2; D gene unclear. Per the germline V gene, CDR1 is SGHVS and CDR2 is FQNEAQ. V lost 5 bases, J lost 6 bases, and 7 bases lay in between. The CDR3 runs to 12 residues. CDR3 coding DNA: TGTGCCAGCAGCCCCCGTTCCGGGGAGCTGTTTTTT. Protein product: CASSPRSGELFF.

This clone was seen more than once but under ten times. The chain carries TRBV30 and TRBJ1-5; D is uncertain. Trimming left V 5 bases short and J 4 bases short, with 12 bases between. The CDR3 totals 13 residues. The V gene's germline CDR1 is GTSNPN and CDR2 SVGIG (reference sequence). As DNA, the CDR3 is TGTGCCTGGGCGACGGAATTAAATCAGCCCCAGCATTTT. It is translated as CAWATELNQPQHF. The whole variable domain, filled in from reference TRBV30 and TRBJ1-5, reads SQTIHQWPATLVQPVGSPLSLECTVEGTSNPNLYWYRQAAGRGLQLLFYSVGIGQISSEVPQNLSASRPQDRQFILSSKKLLLSDSGFYLCAWATELNQPQHFGDGTRLSIL.

This clone was observed a few times. The gene calls are TRBV5-1 and TRBJ1-1, with D perhaps TRBD1 (6 bases). CDR3 size: 14 residues. V dropped 0 bases and J dropped 4 bases, with 10 bases sitting between them. CDR1 SGHRS and CDR2 YFSETQ come from the germline V gene. In DNA form, the CDR3 reads TGCGCCAGCAGCTTGGAGGGGGGACCCACTGAAGCTTTCTTT. Protein: CASSLEGGPTEAFF. The entire variable domain, with the rest obtained from reference TRBV5-1 and TRBJ1-1, is as follows: KAGVTQTPRYLIKTRGQQVTLSCSPISGHRSVSWYQQTPGQGLQFLFEYFSETQRNKGNFPGRFSGRQFSNSRSEMNVSTLELGDSALYLCASSLEGGPTEAFFGQGTRLTVV.

A few counts support this clone. V gene TRBV21-1 combines with J gene TRBJ1-1. TRBV21-1 is flagged as a pseudogene. This CDR3 is built from 15 residues. CDR3 residues: CASSKTGRRNTEAFF. CDR3 coding DNA: TGTGCCAGCAGCAAAACGGGCAGGAGGAACACTGAAGCTTTCTTT.

This clone was counted between two and nine times. The chain combines TRBV30 with TRBJ1-3, with a tentative D call TRBD1 (5 bases). This CDR3 comprises 13 residues. V lost 7 bases and J lost 1, with 11 bases in between. Germline loops: CDR1 GTSNPN, CDR2 SVGIG (reference sequence). CDR3 amino acids: CALTRGSGNTIYF. CDR3 coding DNA: TGTGCCTTAACGAGGGGTTCTGGAAACACCATATATTTT.

This clone was counted between two and nine times. This chain connects TRBV7-8 to TRBJ2-5; D call uncertain. There are 14 residues in the CDR3. V was cut by 0 bases and J by 2 bases, with 7 bases left in between. Germline lookup yields CDR1 SGHVS and CDR2 FQNEAQ. CDR3 sequence: CASSLADGQETQYF. CDR3 sequence (DNA): TGTGCCAGCAGCTTAGCCGACGGGCAAGAGACCCAGTACTTC.

The gene calls are TRBV6-1 and TRBJ2-1; D perhaps matches TRBD1 (6 bases). This CDR3 is built from 15 residues. Germline V gives CDR1 MNHNS, CDR2 SASEGT. V lost 6 bases and J lost 0, with 12 bases in between. The CDR3 DNA follows: TGTGCCAGCAGGGACAGTATGAGCTCCTACAATGAGCAGTTCTTC. Encoded protein: CASRDSMSSYNEQFF.